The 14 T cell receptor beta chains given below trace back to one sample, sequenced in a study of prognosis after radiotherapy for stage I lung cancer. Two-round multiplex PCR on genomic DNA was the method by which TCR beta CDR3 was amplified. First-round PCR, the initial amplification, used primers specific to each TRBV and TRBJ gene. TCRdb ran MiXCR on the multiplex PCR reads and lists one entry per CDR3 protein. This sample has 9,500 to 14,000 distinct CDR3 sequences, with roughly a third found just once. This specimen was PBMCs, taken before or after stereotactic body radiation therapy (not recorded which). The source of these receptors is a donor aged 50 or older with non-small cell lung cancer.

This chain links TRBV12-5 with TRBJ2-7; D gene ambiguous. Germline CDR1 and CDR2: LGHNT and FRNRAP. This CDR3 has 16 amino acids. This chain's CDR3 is CASVLVGLHPSYEQYV. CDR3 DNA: TGTGCTAGTGTTTTGGTAGGGCTACATCCCTCCTACGAGCAGTACGTC.

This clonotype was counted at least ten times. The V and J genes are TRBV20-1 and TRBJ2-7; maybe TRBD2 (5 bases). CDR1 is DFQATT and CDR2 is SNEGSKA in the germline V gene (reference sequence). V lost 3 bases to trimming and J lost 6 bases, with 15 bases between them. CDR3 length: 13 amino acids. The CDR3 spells CSASGPGGAEQYF. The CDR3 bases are TGCAGTGCTAGCGGGCCAGGAGGAGCCGAGCAGTACTTC.

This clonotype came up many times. This CDR3 reads CASSWTSRQETQYF. The DNA for the CDR3 is TGCGCCAGCAGCTGGACTAGCAGACAAGAGACCCAGTACTTC. The chain links TRBV5-1 to TRBJ2-5; 8 positions match TRBD2. The junction had 3 bases not matched to a gene; V was cut back by 3 bases and J by 2 bases. The CDR3 spans 14 residues. Germline CDR1 and CDR2: SGHRS and YFSETQ.

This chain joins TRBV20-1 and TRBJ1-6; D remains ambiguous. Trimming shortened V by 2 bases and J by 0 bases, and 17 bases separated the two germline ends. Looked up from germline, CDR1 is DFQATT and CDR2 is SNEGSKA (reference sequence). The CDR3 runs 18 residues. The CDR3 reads CSARSWGTPGSYNSPLHF. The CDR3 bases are TGCAGTGCTAGATCGTGGGGAACCCCGGGCTCCTATAATTCACCCCTCCACTTT.

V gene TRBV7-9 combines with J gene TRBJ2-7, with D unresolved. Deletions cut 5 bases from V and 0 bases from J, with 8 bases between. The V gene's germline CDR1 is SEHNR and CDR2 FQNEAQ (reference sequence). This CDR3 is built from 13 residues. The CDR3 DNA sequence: TGTGCCAGCAGCCCCCGGATCTCCTACGAGCAGTACTTC. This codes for CASSPRISYEQYF.

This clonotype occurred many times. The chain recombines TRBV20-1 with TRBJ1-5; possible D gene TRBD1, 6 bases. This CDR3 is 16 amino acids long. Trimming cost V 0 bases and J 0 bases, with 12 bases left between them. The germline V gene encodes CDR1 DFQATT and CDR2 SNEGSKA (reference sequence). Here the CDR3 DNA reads TGCAGTGCTAGAGATCAAAGGACAGTTAGCAATCAGCCCCAGCATTTT. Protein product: CSARDQRTVSNQPQHF.

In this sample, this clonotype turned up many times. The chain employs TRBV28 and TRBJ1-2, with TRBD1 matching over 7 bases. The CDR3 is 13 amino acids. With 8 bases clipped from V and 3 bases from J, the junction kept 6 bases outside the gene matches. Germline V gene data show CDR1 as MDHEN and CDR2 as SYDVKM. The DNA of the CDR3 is TGTGCCAGCCGTCGCGGGACAGACTATGGCTACACCTTC. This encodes CASRRGTDYGYTF.

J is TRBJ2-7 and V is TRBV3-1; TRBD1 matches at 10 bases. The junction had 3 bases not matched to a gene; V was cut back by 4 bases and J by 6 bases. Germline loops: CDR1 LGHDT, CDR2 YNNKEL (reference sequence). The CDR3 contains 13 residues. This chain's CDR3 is CASSRQGAGEQYF. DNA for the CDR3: TGTGCCAGCAGCCGACAGGGGGCGGGCGAGCAGTACTTC.

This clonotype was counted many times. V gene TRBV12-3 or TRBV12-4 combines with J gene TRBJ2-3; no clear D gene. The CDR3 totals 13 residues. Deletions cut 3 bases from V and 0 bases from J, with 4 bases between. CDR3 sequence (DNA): TGTGCCAGCAGTTTTTTTAGCACAGATACGCAGTATTTT. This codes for CASSFFSTDTQYF.

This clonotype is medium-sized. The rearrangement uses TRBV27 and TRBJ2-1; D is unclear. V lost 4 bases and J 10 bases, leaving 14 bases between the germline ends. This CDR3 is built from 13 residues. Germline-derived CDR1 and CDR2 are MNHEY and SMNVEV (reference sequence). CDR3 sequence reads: CASSYPPAPEQFF. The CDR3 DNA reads TGTGCCAGCAGTTACCCACCTGCCCCCGAGCAGTTCTTC.

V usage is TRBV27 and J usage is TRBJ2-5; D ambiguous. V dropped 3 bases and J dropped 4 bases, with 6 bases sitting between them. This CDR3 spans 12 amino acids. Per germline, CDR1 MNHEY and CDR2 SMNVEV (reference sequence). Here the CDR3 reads CASSFRGETQYF. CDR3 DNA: TGTGCCAGCAGTTTTCGAGGAGAGACCCAGTACTTC.

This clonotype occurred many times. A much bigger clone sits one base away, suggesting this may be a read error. The CDR3 here is CSARDYETSPYGQYF. DNA for the CDR3: TGCAGTGCTAGAGATTACGAGACTAGCCCCTACGGGCAGTACTTC. V and J are TRBV20-1 and TRBJ2-7; 7 nucleotides line up with TRBD2. This CDR3 region has 15 residues. Germline CDR1 and CDR2: DFQATT and SNEGSKA (reference sequence).

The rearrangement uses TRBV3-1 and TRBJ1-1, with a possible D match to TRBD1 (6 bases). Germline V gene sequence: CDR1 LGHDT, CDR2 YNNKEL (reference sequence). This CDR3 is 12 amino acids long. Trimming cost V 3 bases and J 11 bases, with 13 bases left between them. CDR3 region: CASSQGLGGAFF. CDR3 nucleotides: TGTGCCAGCAGCCAGGGTCTTGGGGGCGCTTTCTTT.

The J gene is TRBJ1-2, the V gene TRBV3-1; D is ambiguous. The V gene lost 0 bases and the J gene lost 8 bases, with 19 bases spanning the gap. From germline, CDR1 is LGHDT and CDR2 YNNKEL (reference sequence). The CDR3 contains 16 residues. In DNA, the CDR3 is TGTGCCAGCAGCCAAGACACCACGGGGAGCGGTGGGGGCTACACCTTC. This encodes CASSQDTTGSGGGYTF.